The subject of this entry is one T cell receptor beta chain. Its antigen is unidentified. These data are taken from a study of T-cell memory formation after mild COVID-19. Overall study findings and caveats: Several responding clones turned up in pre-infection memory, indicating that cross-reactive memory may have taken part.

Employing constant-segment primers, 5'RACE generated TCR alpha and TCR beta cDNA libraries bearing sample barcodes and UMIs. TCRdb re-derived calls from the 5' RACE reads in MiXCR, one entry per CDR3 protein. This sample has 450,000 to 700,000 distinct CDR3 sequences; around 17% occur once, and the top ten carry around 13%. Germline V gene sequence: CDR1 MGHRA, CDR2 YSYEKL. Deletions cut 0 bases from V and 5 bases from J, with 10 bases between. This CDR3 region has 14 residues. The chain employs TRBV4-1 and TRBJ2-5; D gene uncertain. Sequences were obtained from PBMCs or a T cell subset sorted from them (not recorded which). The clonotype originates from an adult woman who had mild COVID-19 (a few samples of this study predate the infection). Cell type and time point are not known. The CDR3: CASSQDMVWETQYF. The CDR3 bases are TGCGCCAGCAGCCAAGATATGGTGTGGGAGACCCAGTACTTC.